The clone carrying this T cell receptor (beta chain) was recorded at least ten times. CDR1 and CDR2 from the germline V gene are SGHTA and FQGNSA. V gave up 5 bases and J gave up 5 bases, with 13 bases separating them. This CDR3 has 14 amino acids. The source of the sample is a study of blood T cell repertoires in COVID-19. Using immunoSEQ multiplex PCR, the repertoire was profiled, and TCRdb retains in-frame clones only, with some absent. This sample carries more than 85,000 clones, around four fifths of them seen once, and the ten largest clones take around a sixth. The source is an older woman with acute or convalescent COVID-19. The chain carries TRBV7-2 and TRBJ2-1; a possible D gene is TRBD1 (5 bases). Sequences were obtained from peripheral blood. CDR3 sequence: CASSPRPRDNEQFF. CDR3 DNA: TGTGCCAGCAGCCCGAGGCCCAGGGACAATGAGCAGTTCTTC.